Described below is a single TCR beta chain sequence and its context. This sample is drawn from a study of technical replicates of blood from several donors. V was shortened by 10 bases and J by 3 bases, with 15 bases between the two germline ends. The germline V gene has CDR1 LNHDA and CDR2 SQIVND (reference sequence). The CDR3 extends over 14 amino acids. This table comes from immunoSEQ multiplex PCR, and its TCRdb copy is limited to in-frame clones, with some not included. The sample shows about 78,000 clones, 93% of them seen only once. The chain joins TRBV19 to TRBJ1-4, with a weak D call TRBD1 (5 bases). The sequencing sample was made of T cells isolated from PBMCs. The source of this sequence is a human donor in good health. The CDR3 bases are TGTGCCACCGTTGGACACTTTCCTAATGAAAAACTGTTTTTT. Its translation is CATVGHFPNEKLFF.